Sequencing of this T cell receptor beta chain was carried out in a study of blood T cell repertoires in COVID-19. About the study: Material from acute and convalescent COVID-19 was sourced from the United States, Italy and Spain. Sources were T cells, B-cell-depleted T cells, or PBMCs; the material itself was cDNA or gDNA.

The germline V gene has CDR1 LGHDT and CDR2 YNNKEL (reference sequence). The CDR3 has 17 amino acids. Trimming cost V 3 bases and J 4 bases, with 19 bases left between them. Original handling: Amplified reference gene primers provided the basis for estimating nucleated cell counts. Libraries were prepared by immunoSEQ multiplex PCR; TCRdb keeps only in-frame clonotypes and omits some of them. For V, J and clone size, that table is used; D and trimming come from the DNA. The sample includes fewer than 250,000 clones, roughly 84% of them seen just once. The chain employs TRBV3-1 (or the pseudogene TRBV3-2) and TRBJ2-1, with D possibly being TRBD2 (6 bases). The sample comprised peripheral blood. The clonotype was recovered from a human donor in a cohort sampled during active COVID-19. The CDR3 nucleotides read TGTGCCAGCAGCCAGCTAAACGAGCGGGTATCTTACAATGAGCAGTTCTTC. It encodes CASSQLNERVSYNEQFF.